This TCR beta chain was identified during a study of CD8+CD57+ T cells in acquired aplastic anemia. Study-level information: The DNA of sorted CD4+ and CD8+ cells averaged around 3 ug. General study findings and limits: Patients and controls shared under 35 CD8+ CDR3 sequences, highly expressed in patients.

Remarks on this clonotype: The antigen remains unidentified.

The template for TCR beta VDJ and CDR3 sequence profiling was genomic DNA. TCRdb passed the reads through MiXCR, listing each CDR3 protein once. The sample lists some 150,000 distinct CDR3 sequences; 71% were seen once. Germline CDR1 reads WNHNN; CDR2 reads SYGVQD (reference sequence). V lost 6 bases and J 7 bases, leaving 24 bases between the germline ends. There are 16 residues in the CDR3. Patients who underwent sequencing had shown CD8+CD57+ cell expansion by flow cytometry. Among the patients, all had severe acquired aplastic anemia. Blood sampling was performed on the patients, and none of them had received therapy by then.

Sample: sorted CD4+, CD8+, or CD8+CD57+ T cells (not recorded which) from PBMCs. This clonotype originated in a human donor with aplastic anemia. The chain links TRBV10-1 to TRBJ1-2; weak D call: TRBD1 (5 bases). As DNA, the CDR3 is TGCGCCAGCAGACCGGGACGCGAGTGTAAGTATCGTGGCTACACCTTC. As protein: CASRPGRECKYRGYTF.